What follows are 28 T cell receptor beta chains derived from one specimen sequenced in a study of OX40 agonist ivuxolimab in advanced cancers. The table came from immunoSEQ multiplex PCR; TCRdb's copy has only in-frame clones and leaves some out. The repertoire holds fewer than 100,000 clones, with around 80% as singletons. The sequenced sample was CD4+ or CD8+ T cells sorted from blood, obtained in a trial of the OX40 agonist ivuxolimab. The receptors were sampled from an adult with an advanced solid tumor such as melanoma, head and neck, liver or kidney cancer.

The V and J genes are TRBV5-1 and TRBJ2-7, with 8 bases fitting TRBD1. CDR3 length: 15 residues. Germline CDR1 is SGHRS and CDR2 is YFSETQ. Trimming took 0 bases from V and 3 from J; bases not matched to a gene: 5. CDR3 loop: CASSLVAGGNYEQYF. The CDR3 nucleotides read TGCGCCAGCAGCTTGGTGGCAGGGGGCAACTACGAGCAGTACTTC. Supplemented by reference TRBV5-1 and TRBJ2-7, the full variable domain reads KAGVTQTPRYLIKTRGQQVTLSCSPISGHRSVSWYQQTPGQGLQFLFEYFSETQRNKGNFPGRFSGRQFSNSRSEMNVSTLELGDSALYLCASSLVAGGNYEQYFGPGTRLTVT.

The rearrangement links TRBV18 to TRBJ1-2; D not certain. CDR3 length: 16 amino acids. In germline, CDR1 is KGHSH, CDR2 LQKENI. With 2 bases removed from V and 2 bases from J, the gap between germline ends came to 15 bases. CDR3 DNA sequence: TGTGCCAGCTCACCAAGTGGGTCAAGTTTGAACTATGGCTACACCTTC. It is translated as CASSPSGSSLNYGYTF.

J is TRBJ2-5 and V is TRBV7-8, with TRBD2 as a possible D gene (5 bases). The CDR3 is 14 residues long. Trimming removed 1 base at V and 2 bases at J, with 8 bases between. Germline CDR1 reads SGHVS; CDR2 reads FQNEAQ. The CDR3 is CASSLERKQETQYF. CDR3 DNA sequence: TGTGCCAGCAGCTTAGAGCGGAAACAAGAGACCCAGTACTTC.

The chain is built from TRBV19 and TRBJ2-5; the D gene could be TRBD1 or TRBD2 (5 bases each). V was shortened by 5 bases and J by 5 bases, with 12 bases between the two germline ends. The CDR3 contains 13 residues. Germline values: CDR1 LNHDA, CDR2 SQIVND (reference sequence). The CDR3 protein is CASSRGRWETQYF. The DNA of the CDR3 is TGTGCCAGTAGTCGGGGCAGGTGGGAGACCCAGTACTTC.

The V and J genes are TRBV18 and TRBJ2-2; 9 bases map to TRBD1. The CDR3 has 15 amino acids. Per germline, CDR1 KGHSH and CDR2 LQKENI. J lost 7 bases, V lost 4 bases, and 7 bases had no gene match. The CDR3 reads CASSQNRGRDGELFF. The CDR3 DNA follows: TGTGCCAGCTCACAAAACAGGGGGCGCGACGGGGAGCTGTTTTTT.

The rearrangement links TRBV10-3 to TRBJ1-2, with D possibly matching TRBD1 (5 bases). Trimming stripped 3 bases from V and 4 bases from J, with 12 bases between. There are 14 residues in the CDR3. Germline V gene lookup returns CDR1 ENHRY and CDR2 SYGVKD. The CDR3 sequence is CAISDGTIGYGYTF. The CDR3, as DNA: TGTGCCATCAGTGATGGGACCATCGGCTATGGCTACACCTTC.

The chain uses TRBV7-7 and TRBJ2-2; TRBD2 agrees at 14 bases. The germline CDR1 and CDR2 sequences are SSHAT and FNYEAQ (reference sequence). This CDR3 contains 18 residues. Trimming at V came to 1 base and at J to 0 bases, leaving 1 base not matched to a gene. CDR3 coding DNA: TGTGCCAGCAGCTTAGGACTAGCGGGGGGGCCGAACACCGGGGAGCTGTTTTTT. Its translation: CASSLGLAGGPNTGELFF.

The chain joins TRBV2 to TRBJ2-7, with D perhaps assigned TRBD1 or TRBD2 (7 bases each). The ends were cut back, 6 bases at V and 11 bases at J, with 20 bases in the middle. This CDR3 contains 13 residues. The germline CDR1 and CDR2 sequences are SNHLY and FYNNEI. DNA of the CDR3: TGTGCCAGCAGGACCGAGGGGGCAGGGGGGGAGTACTTC. It yields the protein CASRTEGAGGEYF.

The genes are TRBV15 and TRBJ1-2, with 7 nucleotides matching TRBD1. The CDR3 length is 17 residues. J lost 7 bases, V lost 3 bases, and 17 bases had no gene match. Germline CDR1 LNHNV, CDR2 YYDKDF (reference sequence). Here the CDR3 reads CATSSRTSQGKLSGYTF. The CDR3 region has the DNA TGTGCCACCAGCAGTCGTACGTCACAGGGGAAGCTCTCTGGCTACACCTTC.

The chain employs TRBV7-9 and TRBJ2-3; 9 nucleotides line up with TRBD2. The junction had 27 bases not matched to a gene; V was cut back by 10 bases and J by 13 bases. This CDR3 is 17 amino acids long. Germline V lookup: CDR1 SEHNR, CDR2 FQNEAQ (reference sequence). CDR3 region: CAISTELLVAGGPIEYF. CDR3 bases: TGTGCCATCTCGACAGAACTGCTGGTGGCGGGAGGGCCAATTGAGTATTTT.

The chain couples TRBV7-6 to TRBJ2-3; 11 positions match TRBD2. CDR3 size: 15 residues. Germline CDR1 and CDR2: SGHVS and FNYEAQ. The J segment lost 3 bases and the V segment lost 5 bases, leaving 4 bases of the junction unmatched. The CDR3 protein is CASSKLAGVTDTQYF. CDR3 bases: TGTGCCAGCAGCAAACTAGCGGGAGTGACAGATACGCAGTATTTT.

The chain combines TRBV27 with TRBJ1-1, with D unresolved. The CDR3 is made up of 14 amino acids. CDR1 and CDR2 from the germline V gene are MNHEY and SMNVEV (reference sequence). The V end was cut by 5 bases, the J end by 5 bases, with 15 bases between. CDR3 sequence reads: CASSLALGRTEAFF. DNA of the CDR3: TGTGCCAGCAGTCTAGCATTAGGGCGGACTGAAGCTTTCTTT.

The J gene is TRBJ2-1, the V gene TRBV5-4; no firm D call. Trimming removed 3 bases from V and 0 bases from J, with 7 bases in between. CDR1 SGHNT and CDR2 YYREEE come from the germline V gene (reference sequence). This CDR3 is 14 amino acids long. CDR3 protein: CASSSAGSYNEQFF. In DNA, the CDR3 is TGTGCCAGCAGCTCGGCAGGCTCCTACAATGAGCAGTTCTTC.

This clone was seen once. The V call is TRBV2, the J call TRBJ1-2; D not resolved. This CDR3 spans 13 amino acids. Deletions cut 6 bases from V and 6 bases from J, with 14 bases between. Germline lookup yields CDR1 SNHLY and CDR2 FYNNEI. Written as DNA, the CDR3 is TGTGCCAGCAGCCTACGGGGAAGGGATGGCTACACCTTC. It encodes CASSLRGRDGYTF.

V and J are TRBV4-3 and TRBJ2-1; tentatively, D is TRBD2 (6 bases). V lost 2 bases and J lost 7, with 18 bases in between. This CDR3 region has 16 residues. In germline, CDR1 is LGHNA, CDR2 YSLEER. CDR3 in amino acids: CASSQNVRLVSNEQFF. DNA of the CDR3: TGCGCCAGCAGCCAAAATGTCCGACTAGTTAGTAATGAGCAGTTCTTC.

J is TRBJ2-3 and V is TRBV5-1, with TRBD2 matching 7 bases. The CDR3 contains 15 residues. V lost 1 base and J lost 1; bases outside the gene matches: 3. Germline CDR1 reads SGHRS; CDR2 reads YFSETQ. CDR3 sequence reads: CASSLRAGGTDTQYF. CDR3 nucleotide sequence: TGCGCCAGCAGCTTGAGGGCGGGGGGCACAGATACGCAGTATTTT.

In this sample, this clone turned up a few times. CDR3 nucleotides: TGTGCCAGCAACAAAGGGGGCTCTGGGGCCAACGTCCTGACTTTC. It yields the protein CASNKGGSGANVLTF. V and J are TRBV9 and TRBJ2-6; the D gene is possibly TRBD1 (6 bases). The CDR3 is 15 amino acids. V gave up 6 bases and J gave up 0 bases, with 10 bases separating them. Germline V gene lookup returns CDR1 SGDLS and CDR2 YYNGEE.

The genes are TRBV28 and TRBJ2-7; the D is unclear. Germline CDR1 MDHEN, CDR2 SYDVKM. The CDR3 is made up of 14 amino acids. The V gene lost 5 bases and the J gene lost 6 bases, with 17 bases spanning the gap. CDR3 residues: CASSPPARSGEQYF. CDR3 nucleotide sequence: TGTGCCAGCAGTCCCCCAGCCCGATCTGGCGAGCAGTACTTC.

The genes are TRBV6-1 and TRBJ1-2; 7 positions agree with TRBD1. Germline-derived CDR1 and CDR2 are MNHNS and SASEGT. J gave up 4 bases and V 6 bases, and 8 bases lay outside the gene matches. The CDR3 length is 14 residues. CDR3 in amino acids: CASSVEGASYGYTF. For the CDR3, the DNA is TGTGCCAGCAGCGTGGAGGGGGCGAGCTATGGCTACACCTTC.

The genes are TRBV14 and TRBJ1-6; D is ambiguous. Germline values: CDR1 SGHDN, CDR2 FVKESK. V lost 1 base to trimming and J lost 9 bases, with 10 bases between them. The CDR3 extends over 14 amino acids. CDR3 coding DNA: TGTGCCAGCAGCCAAGCGGTTGGTGTTTCACCCCTCCACTTT. Translated: CASSQAVGVSPLHF.

This clone was seen just once. The V call is TRBV2, the J call TRBJ2-2, with 9 bases that match TRBD1. Germline loops: CDR1 SNHLY, CDR2 FYNNEI. CDR3 length: 15 residues. Trimming cost V 6 bases and J 4 bases; bases outside gene matches: 6. The CDR3 nucleotides are TGTGCCAGCAGGGGGACAGGGCGGAGCACCGGGGAGCTGTTTTTT. This gives the protein CASRGTGRSTGELFF.

The chain recombines TRBV6-1 with TRBJ1-2; D perhaps matches TRBD1 (6 bases). Looked up from germline, CDR1 is MNHNS and CDR2 is SASEGT. V was cut by 6 bases and J by 5 bases, with 16 bases left in between. The CDR3 covers 14 residues. CDR3 coding DNA: TGTGCCAGCAGATCAGGATCAGGGGATTATGGCTACACCTTC. Protein: CASRSGSGDYGYTF.

This sequence joins TRBV6-5 and TRBJ2-3, with TRBD1 identical over 8 bases. The CDR3 spans 13 residues. Germline CDR1 and CDR2: MNHEY and SVGAGI. Trimming cost V 10 bases and J 6 bases; bases outside gene matches: 9. CDR3 coding DNA: TGTGCCACGCGGACAGGGAAGAGGGATACGCAGTATTTT. This sequence encodes CATRTGKRDTQYF.

This chain joins TRBV10-2 and TRBJ2-4; tentatively, D is TRBD2 (5 bases). The length of the CDR3 is 13 residues. Per germline, CDR1 WSHSY and CDR2 SAAADI. The V end lost 0 bases, the J end lost 9 bases, and 9 bases lay between the germline ends. CDR3 in amino acids: CASSESTTTIQYF. CDR3 nucleotides: TGCGCCAGCAGTGAGTCGACTACGACCATTCAGTACTTC.

The chain is built from TRBV5-1 and TRBJ2-3; perhaps TRBD1 as D (5 bases). The length of the CDR3 is 16 residues. Germline V CDR1 and CDR2: SGHRS, YFSETQ. Trimming removed 5 bases from V and 6 bases from J, with 22 bases in between. CDR3 nucleotide sequence: TGCGCCAGCAGGCAAAATCCTCAGGGTTCGGCGGATACGCAGTATTTT. Protein: CASRQNPQGSADTQYF.

This clone has just one count. The CDR3 protein is CASSETGVDTQYF. The CDR3 bases are TGCGCCAGCAGCGAGACAGGAGTAGATACGCAGTATTTT. This sequence joins TRBV5-1 and TRBJ2-3, with TRBD1 as a possible D gene (6 bases). Germline CDR1 SGHRS, CDR2 YFSETQ. The CDR3 has 13 residues. Deletions cut 4 bases from V and 5 bases from J, with 11 bases between.

V gene TRBV5-6 combines with J gene TRBJ1-2; D may be TRBD1 (5 bases). Germline lookup yields CDR1 SGHDT and CDR2 YYEEEE. Trimming stripped 4 bases from V and 8 bases from J, with 24 bases between. The CDR3 runs 16 residues. CDR3 nucleotide sequence: TGTGCCAGCAGCCCATTCCGGGGGTTACCCTTCCGAGGCTACACCTTC. Its translation is CASSPFRGLPFRGYTF.

The chain carries TRBV19 and TRBJ2-1; TRBD1 aligns across 7 bases. Trimming took 10 bases from V and 4 from J; bases not matched to a gene: 7. The CDR3 has 13 amino acids. The V gene's germline CDR1 is LNHDA and CDR2 SQIVND (reference sequence). DNA of the CDR3: TGTGCCACCAGGGACAGACAATACAATGAGCAGTTCTTC. Amino acid sequence: CATRDRQYNEQFF. Filled out from reference TRBV19 and TRBJ2-1, the complete variable domain reads DGGITQSPKYLFRKEGQNVTLSCEQNLNHDAMYWYRQDPGQGLRLIYYSQIVNDFQKGDIAEGYSVSREKKESFPLTVTSAQKNPTAFYLCATRDRQYNEQFFGPGTRLTVL.